The clone carrying this T cell receptor (beta chain) appeared a few times. Antigen unknown. This record belongs to a study of glioma-infiltrating T cells. General study points: Non-neoplastic patients had below-expected tissue-blood divergence, while all gliomas exceeded expectation.

TCR alpha and beta CDR3 regions were amplified from RNA using iRepertoire nested multiplex PCR. TCRdb recomputed calls from the multiplex PCR reads with MiXCR, one row per CDR3 protein. Altogether about 380,000 distinct CDR3 sequences are present, around 45% being singletons, with the ten largest covering around 12%. The CDR3 sequence is 14 residues long. Germline values: CDR1 MDHEN, CDR2 SYDVKM. Trimming cost V 4 bases and J 2 bases, with 12 bases left between them. Sequenced: glioma tissue, nonneoplastic brain tissue, or PBMCs (not recorded which). This TCR was sampled from a human donor with low-grade glioma or glioblastoma, undergoing nonglioma brain surgery, or in good health (not recorded which). The chain is built from TRBV28 and TRBJ2-7; D uncertain. CDR3 sequence reads: CASSSGPKPYEQYF. DNA for the CDR3: TGTGCCAGCAGTTCCGGGCCGAAGCCCTACGAGCAGTACTTC.